Listed below are T cell receptor beta chains from one sample, sequenced in a study of human T cells and chemical hapten exposure. In TCRdb, the reads were re-called with MiXCR into one record per CDR3 protein. This sample has about 120,000 distinct CDR3 sequences, with about 8.9% found just once. The sequenced material came from whole blood. All receptors come from a human donor in good health. Some clones in this sample may be carry-over from other donors' samples. Both conserved end residues are part of each CDR3. Each record gives: D gene, J gene, clone size, V gene, CDR3 protein, CDR3 DNA. The D gene is left open where the match is weak. Size is stated for part of the rows, as once, few or many counts, or as a class when the clone is expanded.

>-|TRBJ2-7|-|TRBV25-1
CASSRHPGYEQYF
TGTGCCAGCAGTCGGCATCCAGGCTACGAGCAGTACTTC
>-|TRBJ1-1|-|TRBV7-9
CASSREHEAFF
TGTGCCAGCAGTCGAGAACATGAAGCTTTCTTT
>-|TRBJ1-3|many|TRBV18
CASSPTTGSGNTIYF
TGTGCCAGCTCACCCACGACAGGCTCTGGAAACACCATATATTTT
>TRBD1|TRBJ2-1|many|TRBV20-1
CSAIGQGNNEQFF
TGCAGTGCTATAGGACAGGGAAACAATGAGCAGTTCTTC
>TRBD1|TRBJ1-5|few|TRBV20-1
CSARAGTGGSQPQHF
TGCAGTGCTAGAGCCGGGACAGGGGGCTCTCAGCCCCAGCATTTT
>TRBD2|TRBJ2-1|-|TRBV11-2
CASSPGDGAGGANEQFF
TGTGCCAGCAGCCCAGGAGACGGAGCGGGAGGGGCAAATGAGCAGTTCTTC
>TRBD2|TRBJ2-1|many|TRBV27
CASSFASGYNEQFF
TGTGCCAGCAGTTTCGCTAGCGGGTACAATGAGCAGTTCTTC
>-|TRBJ2-2|few|TRBV10-3
CAISERTVTNTGELFF
TGTGCCATCAGTGAGCGGACAGTAACGAACACCGGGGAGCTGTTTTTT
>-|TRBJ1-1|-|TRBV5-1
CASSLDAGDTEAFF
TGCGCCAGCAGCTTGGATGCAGGGGACACTGAAGCTTTCTTT
>-|TRBJ1-1|many|TRBV15
CATSRLSLQEAFF
TGTGCCACCAGCAGACTCAGCCTACAAGAAGCTTTCTTT
>TRBD1|TRBJ1-1|few|TRBV5-1
CASSLATDRGTEAFF
TGCGCCAGCAGCTTGGCCACGGACAGGGGAACTGAAGCTTTCTTT
>-|TRBJ2-3|-|TRBV6-2/TRBV6-3
CASSLEITSGVADTQYF
TGTGCCAGCAGCCTAGAGATAACGTCGGGGGTGGCAGATACGCAGTATTTT
>TRBD1|TRBJ1-1|many|TRBV5-1
CASSITGGSEAFF
TGCGCCAGCAGCATAACAGGGGGCAGTGAAGCTTTCTTT
>TRBD1|TRBJ2-2|few|TRBV19
CASSIGRQGTGELFF
TGTGCCAGTAGTATAGGACGACAGGGCACCGGGGAGCTGTTTTTT
>TRBD2|TRBJ2-3|many|TRBV5-1
CASSLLAESTDTQYF
TGCGCCAGCAGCTTACTAGCGGAAAGCACAGATACGCAGTATTTT
>TRBD2|TRBJ2-3|few|TRBV19
CASSPSGGPTDTQYF
TGTGCCAGTAGTCCTAGCGGGGGCCCCACAGATACGCAGTATTTT
>-|TRBJ1-2|many|TRBV10-3
CAISVDITHGYTF
TGTGCCATCAGTGTCGACATTACCCATGGCTACACCTTC
>-|TRBJ2-7|many|TRBV20-1
CSARPASEGSSYEQYF
TGCAGTGCTAGACCGGCTAGCGAAGGGAGCTCCTACGAGCAGTACTTC
>-|TRBJ2-3|few|TRBV29-1
CSVGRVLTDTQYF
TGCAGCGTAGGGCGGGTCCTCACAGATACGCAGTATTTT
>-|TRBJ1-1|few|TRBV6-2/TRBV6-3
CASSYEYTEAFF
TGTGCCAGCAGTTACGAGTATACTGAAGCTTTCTTT